Listed below are T cell receptor beta chains from one sample, sequenced in a study of response to subunit inactivated influenza vaccine. TCRdb re-derived calls from the RT-PCR reads in MiXCR, one entry per CDR3 protein. The sample records 550,000 to 650,000 distinct CDR3 sequences, over 9.5% being singletons. The sample here was PBMCs from blood, taken on the day of vaccination. These receptors all stem from a man aged 50-60 years who received an inactivated influenza vaccine. Both conserved end residues are part of each CDR3. The D gene is left open where the match is weak. Only part of the rows carry a size: once, few, many, or a class if the clone is expanded.

D gene	V gene	clone size	J gene	CDR3 DNA	CDR3 protein
-	TRBV7-2	many	TRBJ1-5	TGTGCCAGCAGCTTAATGGGGAGCAATCAGCCCCAGCATTTT	CASSLMGSNQPQHF
-	TRBV10-3	few	TRBJ2-7	TGTGCCATCAGTGAGTCCGGGGCCCGCCCCTACGAGCAGTACTTC	CAISESGARPYEQYF
TRBD2	TRBV27	-	TRBJ2-3	TGTGCCAGCAGTTTTAGCGAAGCGGGAGGTGCAGATACGCAGTATTTT	CASSFSEAGGADTQYF
-	TRBV9	-	TRBJ2-2	TGTGCCAGCAGCGTAGGGGGGACACTAAGGGACACCGGGGAGCTGTTTTTT	CASSVGGTLRDTGELFF
-	TRBV6-2/TRBV6-3	few	TRBJ1-2	TGTGCCAGCAGTTACTCGTGGGAGAACCGACCCTACACCTTC	CASSYSWENRPYTF
TRBD1	TRBV6-2/TRBV6-3	many	TRBJ2-2	TGTGCCAGCACCTTGTCCGGGACAGCGAACACCGGGGAGCTGTTTTTT	CASTLSGTANTGELFF
-	TRBV6-2/TRBV6-3	-	TRBJ1-2	TGTGCCAGCAGTTCGCAGGGGACTAACTATGGCTACACCTTC	CASSSQGTNYGYTF
-	TRBV7-2	-	TRBJ2-3	TGTGCCAGCAGCGGAGGGACATCCCCGTCCGCAGATACGCAGTATTTT	CASSGGTSPSADTQYF
TRBD2	TRBV24-1	many	TRBJ2-3	TGTGCCACCAGTGATTTGCATGGGACTAGCGGGAGTACAGATACGCAGTATTTT	CATSDLHGTSGSTDTQYF
-	TRBV28	few	TRBJ2-7	TGTGCCAGCAGTTTACCCCACCACGAGCAGTACTTC	CASSLPHHEQYF
TRBD2	TRBV7-9	-	TRBJ2-1	TGTGCCCGAACGGGGGGACCGGGGCCGGGTGAGCAGTTCTTC	CARTGGPGPGEQFF
-	TRBV7-2	-	TRBJ2-7	TGTGCCAGCAGCTTAGCCGACTACTCCTACGAGCAGTACTTC	CASSLADYSYEQYF
-	TRBV20-1	-	TRBJ1-2	TGCAGTGCCGAGGGGACGGTATATGGCTACACCTTC	CSAEGTVYGYTF
-	TRBV5-4	few	TRBJ2-3	TGTGCCAGCAGCTTGGATGGGGTAAACAAGCATACGCAGTATTTT	CASSLDGVNKHTQYF
TRBD1	TRBV29-1	many	TRBJ2-7	TGCAGCGTTGAAGATATGGCAGGGGGCCTATCCTACGAGCAGTACTTC	CSVEDMAGGLSYEQYF
TRBD2	TRBV5-6	-	TRBJ2-3	TGTGCCTCCCTCAGAGGGAGGGCCTCGAGAGATACGCAGTATTTT	CASLRGRASRDTQYF
-	TRBV14	few	TRBJ2-5	TGTGCCAGCAGCCCCCTCGCGCAAGAGACCCAGTACTTC	CASSPLAQETQYF
-	TRBV28	few	TRBJ2-1	TGTGCCAGCAGCCCTGACTCGAGAGTCTACAATGAGCAGTTCTTC	CASSPDSRVYNEQFF
-	TRBV12-3/TRBV12-4	few	TRBJ2-5	TGTGCCAGCAGCCGAGGGCGGGTCGCCCAGTACTTC	CASSRGRVAQYF
TRBD1	TRBV5-1	-	TRBJ2-7	TGCGCCAGCAGCTTCGCCGGGACAGGGAAGCGAGGCTACGAGCAGTACTTC	CASSFAGTGKRGYEQYF
-	TRBV20-1	-	TRBJ2-7	TGCAGTGCAAAAACCAGTTGGGGCGGTAGCCACGAGCAGTACTTC	CSAKTSWGGSHEQYF
TRBD1	TRBV9	many	TRBJ2-1	TGTGCCAGCAGCCCAAAACAGGGGGACTCCTACAATGAGCAGTTCTTC	CASSPKQGDSYNEQFF
-	TRBV7-8	-	TRBJ1-2	TGTGCCAGCAGCTCGAAGACAGGAAACTATGGCTACACCTTC	CASSSKTGNYGYTF
-	TRBV28	few	TRBJ2-1	TGTGCCAGCAGTTTAGTCCGGGCGGGCGGTGAGCAGTTCTTC	CASSLVRAGGEQFF
-	TRBV3-1	many	TRBJ2-2	TGTGCCAGCAGGGATCAACCGAACACCGGGGAGCTGTTTTTT	CASRDQPNTGELFF
-	TRBV12-3/TRBV12-4	-	TRBJ2-1	TGTGCCAGCAGCCTTTTTCGGCGCCACAATGAGCAGTTCTTC	CASSLFRRHNEQFF
-	TRBV6-2/TRBV6-3	few	TRBJ1-1	TGTGCCAGCACGCGGGGGGCGTTGAACACTGAAGCTTTCTTT	CASTRGALNTEAFF
-	TRBV5-1	many	TRBJ1-4	TGCGCCAGCAGCTTGGGCCGATCTAATGAAAAACTGTTTTTT	CASSLGRSNEKLFF
-	TRBV4-3	-	TRBJ2-1	TGCGCCAGCAGCCAAGACCGTTTATCCAGAGTACAAGGTGAGCAGTTCTTC	CASSQDRLSRVQGEQFF